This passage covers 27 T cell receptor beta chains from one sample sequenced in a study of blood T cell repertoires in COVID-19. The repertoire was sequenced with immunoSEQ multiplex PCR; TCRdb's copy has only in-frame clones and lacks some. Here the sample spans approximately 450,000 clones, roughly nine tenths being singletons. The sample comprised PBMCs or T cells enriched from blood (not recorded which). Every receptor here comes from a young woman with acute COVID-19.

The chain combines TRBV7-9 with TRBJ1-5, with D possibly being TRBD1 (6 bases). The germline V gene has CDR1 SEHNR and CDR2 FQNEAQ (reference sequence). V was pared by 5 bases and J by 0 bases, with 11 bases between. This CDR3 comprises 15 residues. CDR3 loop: CASSKGESSNQPQHF. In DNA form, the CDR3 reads TGTGCCAGCAGCAAGGGGGAGAGTAGCAATCAGCCCCAGCATTTT.

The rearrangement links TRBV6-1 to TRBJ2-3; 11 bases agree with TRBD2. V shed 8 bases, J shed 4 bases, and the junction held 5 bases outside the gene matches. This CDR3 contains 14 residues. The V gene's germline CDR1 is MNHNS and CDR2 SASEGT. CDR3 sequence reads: CASCVAGGSDTQYF. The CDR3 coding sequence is TGTGCCAGCTGTGTAGCGGGAGGGTCAGATACGCAGTATTTT.

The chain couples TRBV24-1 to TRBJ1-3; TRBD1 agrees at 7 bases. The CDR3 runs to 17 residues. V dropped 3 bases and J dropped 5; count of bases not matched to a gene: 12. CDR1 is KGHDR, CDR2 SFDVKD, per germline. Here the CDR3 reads CATSDSPTGKGRNTIYF. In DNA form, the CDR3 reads TGTGCCACCAGTGATAGCCCGACAGGGAAAGGGAGAAACACCATATATTTT.

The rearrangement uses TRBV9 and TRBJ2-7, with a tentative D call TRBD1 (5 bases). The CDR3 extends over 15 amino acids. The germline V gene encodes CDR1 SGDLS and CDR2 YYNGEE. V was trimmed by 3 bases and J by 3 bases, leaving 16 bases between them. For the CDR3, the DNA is TGTGCCAGCAGCGACGTTCCAACAGGATTCTACGAGCAGTACTTC. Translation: CASSDVPTGFYEQYF.

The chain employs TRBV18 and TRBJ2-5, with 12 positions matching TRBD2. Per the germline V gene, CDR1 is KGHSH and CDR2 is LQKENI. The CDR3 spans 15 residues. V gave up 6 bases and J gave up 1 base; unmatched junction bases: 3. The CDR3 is CASSRTSGIQETQYF. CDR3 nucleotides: TGTGCCAGCTCGCGGACTAGCGGGATCCAAGAGACCCAGTACTTC.

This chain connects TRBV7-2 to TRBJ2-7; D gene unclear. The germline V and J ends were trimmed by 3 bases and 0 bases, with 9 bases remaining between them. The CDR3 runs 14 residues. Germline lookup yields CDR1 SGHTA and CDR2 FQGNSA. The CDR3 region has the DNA TGTGCCAGCAGCTTCACTATTCTCTCCTACGAGCAGTACTTC. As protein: CASSFTILSYEQYF.

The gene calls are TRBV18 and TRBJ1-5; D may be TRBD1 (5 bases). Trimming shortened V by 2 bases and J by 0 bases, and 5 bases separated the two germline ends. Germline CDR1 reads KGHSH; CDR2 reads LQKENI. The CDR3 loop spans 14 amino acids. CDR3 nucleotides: TGTGCCAGCTCACCAGGGGCTAGCAATCAGCCCCAGCATTTT. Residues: CASSPGASNQPQHF.

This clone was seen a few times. In DNA, the CDR3 is TGTGCCAGCAGCCCCGGGACATTCGGCACTGAAGCTTTCTTT. Translated, it gives CASSPGTFGTEAFF. This chain links TRBV11-1 with TRBJ1-1, with D tentatively TRBD1 (6 bases). Germline V gene data show CDR1 as SGHAT and CDR2 as FQDESV (reference sequence). V was shortened by 5 bases and J by 4 bases, with 14 bases between the two germline ends. This CDR3 is built from 14 residues.

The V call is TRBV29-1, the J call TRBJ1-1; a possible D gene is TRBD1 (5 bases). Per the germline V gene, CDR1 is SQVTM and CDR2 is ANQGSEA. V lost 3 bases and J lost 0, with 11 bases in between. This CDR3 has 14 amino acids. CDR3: CSVEGLYMNTEAFF. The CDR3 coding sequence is TGCAGCGTTGAGGGGCTTTATATGAACACTGAAGCTTTCTTT.

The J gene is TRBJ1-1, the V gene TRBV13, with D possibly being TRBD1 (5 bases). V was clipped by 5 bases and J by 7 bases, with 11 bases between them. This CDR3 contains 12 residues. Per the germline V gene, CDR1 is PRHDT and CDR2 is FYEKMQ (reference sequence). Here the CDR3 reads CASSTDTGEAFF. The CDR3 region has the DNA TGTGCCAGCAGCACCGACACAGGTGAAGCTTTCTTT.

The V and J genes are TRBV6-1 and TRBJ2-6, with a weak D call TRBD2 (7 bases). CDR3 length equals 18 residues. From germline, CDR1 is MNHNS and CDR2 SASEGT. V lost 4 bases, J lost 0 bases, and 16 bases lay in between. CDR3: CASSVNGGALSGANVLTF. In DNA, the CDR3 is TGTGCCAGCAGTGTCAATGGGGGGGCCCTCTCTGGGGCCAACGTCCTGACTTTC.

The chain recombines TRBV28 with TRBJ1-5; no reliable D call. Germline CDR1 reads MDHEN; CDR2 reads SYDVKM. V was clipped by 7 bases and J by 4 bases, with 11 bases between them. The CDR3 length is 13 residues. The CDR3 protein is CASTPVPNQPQHF. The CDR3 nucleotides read TGTGCCAGCACTCCGGTTCCGAATCAGCCCCAGCATTTT.

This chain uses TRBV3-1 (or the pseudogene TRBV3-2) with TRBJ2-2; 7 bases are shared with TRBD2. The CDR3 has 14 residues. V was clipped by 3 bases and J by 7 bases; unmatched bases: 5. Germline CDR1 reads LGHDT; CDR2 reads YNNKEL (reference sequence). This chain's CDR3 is CASSQPSGDGELFF. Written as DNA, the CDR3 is TGTGCCAGCAGCCAGCCTAGCGGAGACGGGGAGCTGTTTTTT.

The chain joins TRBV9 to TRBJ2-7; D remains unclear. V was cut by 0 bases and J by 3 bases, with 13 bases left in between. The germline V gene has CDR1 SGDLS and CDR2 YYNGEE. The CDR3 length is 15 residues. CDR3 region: CASSVGVLPIYEQYF. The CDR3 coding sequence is TGTGCCAGCAGCGTAGGAGTACTACCGATCTACGAGCAGTACTTC.

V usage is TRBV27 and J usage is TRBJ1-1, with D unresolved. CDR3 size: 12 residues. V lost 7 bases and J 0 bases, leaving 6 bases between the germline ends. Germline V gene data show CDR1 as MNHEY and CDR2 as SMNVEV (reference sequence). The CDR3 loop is CASKRVNTEAFF. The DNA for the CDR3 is TGTGCCAGCAAGCGGGTGAACACTGAAGCTTTCTTT.

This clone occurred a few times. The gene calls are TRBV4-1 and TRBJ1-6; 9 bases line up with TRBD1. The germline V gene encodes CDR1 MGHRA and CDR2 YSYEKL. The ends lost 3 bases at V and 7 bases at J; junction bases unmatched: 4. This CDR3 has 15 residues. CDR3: CASSQGQGANSPLHF. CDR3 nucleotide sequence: TGCGCCAGCAGCCAGGGACAGGGAGCCAATTCACCCCTCCACTTT.

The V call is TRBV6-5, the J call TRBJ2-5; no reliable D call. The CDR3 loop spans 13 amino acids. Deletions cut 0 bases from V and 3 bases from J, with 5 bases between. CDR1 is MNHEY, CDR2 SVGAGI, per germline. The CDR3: CASSYSGEETQYF. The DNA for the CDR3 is TGTGCCAGCAGTTACTCCGGAGAAGAGACCCAGTACTTC.

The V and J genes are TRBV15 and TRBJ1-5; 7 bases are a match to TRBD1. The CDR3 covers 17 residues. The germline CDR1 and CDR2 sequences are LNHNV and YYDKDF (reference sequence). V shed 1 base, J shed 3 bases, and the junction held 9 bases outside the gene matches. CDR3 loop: CATSRGGRGLSNQPQHF. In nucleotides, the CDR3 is TGTGCCACCAGCAGAGGGGGCAGGGGGTTATCCAATCAGCCCCAGCATTTT.

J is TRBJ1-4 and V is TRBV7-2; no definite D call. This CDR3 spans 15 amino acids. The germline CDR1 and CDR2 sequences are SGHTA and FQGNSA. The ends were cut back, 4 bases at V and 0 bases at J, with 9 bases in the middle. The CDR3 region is CASSSSPATNEKLFF. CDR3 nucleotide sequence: TGTGCCAGCAGCTCCTCGCCGGCAACTAATGAAAAACTGTTTTTT.

CDR3 region: CASGRQGTAETQYF. CDR3 nucleotides: TGTGCCAGCGGGAGACAGGGGACGGCAGAGACCCAGTACTTC. The chain carries TRBV25-1 and TRBJ2-5; 8 nucleotides agree with TRBD1. CDR3 length: 14 residues. Germline lookup yields CDR1 MGHDK and CDR2 SYGVNS. Unmatched junction bases numbered 9, after V lost 8 bases and J lost 4 bases.

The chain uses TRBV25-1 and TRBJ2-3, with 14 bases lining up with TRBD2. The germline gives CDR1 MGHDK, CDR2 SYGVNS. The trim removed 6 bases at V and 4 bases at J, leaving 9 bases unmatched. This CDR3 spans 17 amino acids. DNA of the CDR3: TGTGCCAGCAGAGGGACTAGCGGGAGAATTTGGGCAGATACGCAGTATTTT. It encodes CASRGTSGRIWADTQYF. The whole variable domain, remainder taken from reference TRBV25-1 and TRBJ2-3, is EADIYQTPRYLVIGTGKKITLECSQTMGHDKMYWYQQDPGMELHLIHYSYGVNSTEKGDLSSESTVSRIRTEHFPLTLESARPSHTSQYLCASRGTSGRIWADTQYFGPGTRLTVL.

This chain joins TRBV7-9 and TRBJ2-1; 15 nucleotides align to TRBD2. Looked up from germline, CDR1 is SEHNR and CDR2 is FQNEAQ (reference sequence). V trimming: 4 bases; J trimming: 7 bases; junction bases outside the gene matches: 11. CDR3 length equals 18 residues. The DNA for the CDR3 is TGTGCCAGCAGCTCCCGGGACAGGGGACTAGCGGGAGGAAATGAGCAGTTCTTC. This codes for CASSSRDRGLAGGNEQFF. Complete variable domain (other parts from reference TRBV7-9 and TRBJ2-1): DTGVSQNPRHKITKRGQNVTFRCDPISEHNRLYWYRQTLGQGPEFLTYFQNEAQLEKSRLLSDRFSAERPKGSFSTLEIQRTEQGDSAMYLCASSSRDRGLAGGNEQFFGPGTRLTVL.

For the CDR3, the DNA is TGTGCCAGCACCTCCGTCAGTAGCGGGACTAACACCGGGGAGCTGTTTTTT. This codes for CASTSVSSGTNTGELFF. This rearrangement joins TRBV28 to TRBJ2-2; 8 nucleotides agree with TRBD2. The CDR3 length is 17 residues. With V trimmed by 7 bases and J by 2 bases, 12 bases remained unmatched. From germline, CDR1 is MDHEN and CDR2 SYDVKM.

The CDR3 DNA sequence: TGTGCCAGCAACGTTCAGAATGGCATTCAGTACTTC. It yields the protein CASNVQNGIQYF. The chain combines TRBV28 with TRBJ2-4; the D is unclear. The V end lost 7 bases, the J end lost 9 bases, and 13 bases lay between the germline ends. This CDR3 is 12 amino acids long. Germline-derived CDR1 and CDR2 are MDHEN and SYDVKM.

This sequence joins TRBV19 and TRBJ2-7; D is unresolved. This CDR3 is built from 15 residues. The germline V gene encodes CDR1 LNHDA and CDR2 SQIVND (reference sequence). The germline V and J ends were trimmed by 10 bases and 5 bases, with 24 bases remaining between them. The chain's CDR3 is CATEGSAGTSDEQYF. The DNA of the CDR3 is TGTGCCACCGAAGGTTCGGCAGGTACGAGTGACGAGCAGTACTTC.

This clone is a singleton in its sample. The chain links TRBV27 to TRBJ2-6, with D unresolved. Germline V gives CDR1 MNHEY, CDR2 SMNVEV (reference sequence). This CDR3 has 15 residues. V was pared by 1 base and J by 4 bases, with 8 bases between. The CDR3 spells CASSLFLPGANVLTF. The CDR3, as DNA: TGTGCCAGCAGTTTATTTCTACCAGGGGCCAACGTCCTGACTTTC.

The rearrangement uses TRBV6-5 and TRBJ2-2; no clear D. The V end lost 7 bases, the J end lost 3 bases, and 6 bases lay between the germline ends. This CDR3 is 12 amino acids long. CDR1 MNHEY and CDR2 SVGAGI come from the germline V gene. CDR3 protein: CASTIYTGELFF. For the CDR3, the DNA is TGTGCCAGCACAATTTACACCGGGGAGCTGTTTTTT.